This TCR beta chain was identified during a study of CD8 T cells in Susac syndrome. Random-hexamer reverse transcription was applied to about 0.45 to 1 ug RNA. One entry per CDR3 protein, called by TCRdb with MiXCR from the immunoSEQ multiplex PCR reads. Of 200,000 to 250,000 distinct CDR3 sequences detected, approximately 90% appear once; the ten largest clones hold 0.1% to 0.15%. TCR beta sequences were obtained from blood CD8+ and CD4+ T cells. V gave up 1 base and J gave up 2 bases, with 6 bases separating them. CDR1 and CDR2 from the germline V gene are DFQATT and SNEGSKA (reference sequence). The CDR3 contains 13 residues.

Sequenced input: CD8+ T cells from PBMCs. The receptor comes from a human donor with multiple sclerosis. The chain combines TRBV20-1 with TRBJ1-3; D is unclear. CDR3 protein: CSARAYTGNTIYF. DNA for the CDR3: TGCAGTGCTAGAGCCTATACTGGAAACACCATATATTTT.